Below are 17 T cell receptor beta chains sequenced from a single sample in a study of cytomegalovirus exposure and HLA in healthy donors. The PCR made use of 60 Vbeta and 13 Jbeta primers. TCRdb's table, derived via immunoSEQ multiplex PCR, lists solely in-frame clones and lacks some. The data contain some 130,000 clones, over 60% of them singletons. Sequences were obtained from PBMCs. Source of these receptors: a male donor in good health and CMV-seropositive.

The chain has TRBV7-6 and TRBJ2-1; 12 bases match TRBD2. From germline, CDR1 is SGHVS and CDR2 FNYEAQ. Losses at the gene ends were 5 bases for V and 0 bases for J; bases not matched to a gene: 5. This CDR3 has 17 residues. The CDR3 spells CASSPGLAGSSYNEQFF. CDR3 nucleotides: TGTGCCAGCAGCCCAGGACTAGCGGGGAGCTCCTACAATGAGCAGTTCTTC. Variable domain in full (rest from reference TRBV7-6 and TRBJ2-1): GAGVSQSPRYKVTKRGQDVALRCDPISGHVSLYWYRQALGQGPEFLTYFNYEAQQDKSGLPNDRFSAERPEGSISTLTIQRTEQRDSAMYRCASSPGLAGSSYNEQFFGPGTRLTVL.

The chain links TRBV7-8 to TRBJ1-5; TRBD1 agrees at 8 bases. The V gene's germline CDR1 is SGHVS and CDR2 FQNEAQ. V dropped 1 base and J dropped 5; count of bases not matched to a gene: 7. This CDR3 contains 16 residues. CDR3 coding DNA: TGTGCCAGCAGCTTAGGGGGGGACAGGAGATATCAGCCCCAGCATTTT. This sequence encodes CASSLGGDRRYQPQHF.

The rearrangement uses TRBV29-1 and TRBJ1-2; 10 bases map to TRBD1. The germline gives CDR1 SQVTM, CDR2 ANQGSEA. J lost 1 base, V lost 8 bases, and 4 bases had no gene match. This CDR3 contains 13 residues. The CDR3 DNA reads as TGCAGCACCGGGACAGGGGTTAACTATGGCTACACCTTC. Amino acids: CSTGTGVNYGYTF. The full variable domain, with the rest looked up from reference TRBV29-1 and TRBJ1-2, is SAVISQKPSRDICQRGTSLTIQCQVDSQVTMMFWYRQQPGQSLTLIATANQGSEATYESGFVIDKFPISRPNLTFSTLTVSNMSPEDSSIYLCSTGTGVNYGYTFGSGTRLTVV.

Of note for this clone: In the same sample, other DNA sequences code for this CDR3. This chain uses TRBV5-1 with TRBJ1-1; 8 nucleotides line up with TRBD1. Per the germline V gene, CDR1 is SGHRS and CDR2 is YFSETQ. This CDR3 is 17 amino acids long. The ends lost 3 bases at V and 0 bases at J; junction bases unmatched: 10. The CDR3 spells CASSSTGTGKLNTEAFF. CDR3 nucleotide sequence: TGCGCCAGCAGCTCCACCGGGACAGGTAAATTGAACACTGAAGCTTTCTTT.

This clone was picked up a small number of times. V is TRBV5-8 and J is TRBJ2-1; 9 positions match TRBD2. This CDR3 is 11 amino acids long. V gave up 2 bases and J gave up 15 bases; unmatched junction bases: 3. The germline V gene has CDR1 SGHTS and CDR2 YDEGEE. The CDR3 DNA reads as TGTGCCAGCAGCTTTAGCGGGAGTCCGTTCTTC. Protein sequence: CASSFSGSPFF.

The gene calls are TRBV5-1 and TRBJ2-2; possibly TRBD1 for D (6 bases). There are 15 residues in the CDR3. The V gene's germline CDR1 is SGHRS and CDR2 YFSETQ. V dropped 0 bases and J dropped 2 bases, with 8 bases sitting between them. The CDR3 DNA reads as TGCGCCAGCAGCTTGGCAGGGGCAAACACCGGGGAGCTGTTTTTT. Translating it yields CASSLAGANTGELFF.

This chain uses TRBV28 with TRBJ1-1, with a tentative D call TRBD1 (6 bases). V was trimmed by 5 bases and J by 6 bases, leaving 13 bases between them. The length of the CDR3 is 13 residues. Germline lookup yields CDR1 MDHEN and CDR2 SYDVKM. The CDR3 reads CASSGGAVPEAFF. The CDR3 DNA reads TGTGCCAGCAGTGGGGGGGCGGTCCCTGAAGCTTTCTTT.

The chain combines TRBV5-6 with TRBJ1-2; D might be TRBD1 (5 bases). CDR1 SGHDT and CDR2 YYEEEE come from the germline V gene. CDR3 length: 13 residues. Between the trimmed V and J ends, which lost 2 bases and 2 bases, there was a span of 7 bases. The CDR3: CASSLDRNYGYTF. The CDR3 DNA follows: TGTGCCAGCAGCTTAGACAGAAACTATGGCTACACCTTC. Full variable domain (remainder filled in from reference TRBV5-6 and TRBJ1-2): DAGVTQSPTHLIKTRGQQVTLRCSPKSGHDTVSWYQQALGQGPQFIFQYYEEEERQRGNFPDRFSGHQFPNYSSELNVNALLLGDSALYLCASSLDRNYGYTFGSGTRLTVV.

For this clone: Its ends do not fully match the called genes, so a read error is possible. The CDR3 DNA sequence: TGTGCCAGCAGCTCGGGGACAGGTTCGCCCGGGGCCAACGGCCTGACTTTC. This gives the protein CASSSGTGSPGANGLTF. The J gene is TRBJ2-6, the V gene TRBV11-3; 8 bases align to TRBD1. The CDR3 extends over 17 amino acids. In germline, CDR1 is SGHNT, CDR2 YENEEA. Using reference TRBV11-3 and TRBJ2-6 for the parts outside the CDR3, the full variable domain is EAGVVQSPRYKIIEKKQPVAFWCNPISGHNTLYWYLQNLGQGPELLIRYENEEAVDDSQLPKDRFSAERLKGVDSTLKIQPAELGDSAVYLCASSSGTGSPGANGLTFGAGSRLTVL.

The rearrangement links TRBV5-4 to TRBJ2-5; D may be TRBD1 (6 bases). In germline, CDR1 is SGHNT, CDR2 YYREEE (reference sequence). This CDR3 has 15 amino acids. Trimming removed 2 bases at V and 5 bases at J, with 16 bases between. CDR3 amino acids: CASSLSGEPGETQYF. DNA of the CDR3: TGTGCCAGCAGCTTATCAGGGGAACCGGGGGAGACCCAGTACTTC. The full variable domain, completed using reference TRBV5-4 and TRBJ2-5, is ETGVTQSPTHLIKTRGQQVTLRCSSQSGHNTVSWYQQALGQGPQFIFQYYREEENGRGNFPPRFSGLQFPNYSSELNVNALELDDSALYLCASSLSGEPGETQYFGPGTRLLVL.

This sequence joins TRBV5-5 and TRBJ2-1, with D perhaps TRBD1 (5 bases). The CDR3 is 11 amino acids. Germline CDR1 is SGHKS and CDR2 is YYEKEE (reference sequence). The V end was cut by 4 bases, the J end by 15 bases, with 14 bases between. The CDR3 protein is CASSRGHGAFF. The CDR3 DNA sequence: TGTGCCAGCAGCCGCGGACACGGCGCGTTCTTC.

This clone was seen only a few times. The chain couples TRBV7-6 to TRBJ2-2; D call uncertain. Germline loops: CDR1 SGHVS, CDR2 FNYEAQ. This CDR3 spans 13 amino acids. V lost 5 bases to trimming and J lost 3 bases, with 7 bases between them. The CDR3 region is CASSRPDTGELFF. The CDR3, as DNA: TGTGCCAGCAGCCGCCCGGACACCGGGGAGCTGTTTTTT.

This clone was picked up a small number of times. The chain carries TRBV6-1 and TRBJ2-5, with 9 bases identical to TRBD2. Per germline, CDR1 MNHNS and CDR2 SASEGT. V shed 2 bases, J shed 6 bases, and the junction held 7 bases outside the gene matches. This CDR3 has 15 residues. CDR3 region: CASSESSGVMKTQYF. The CDR3 DNA sequence: TGTGCCAGCAGTGAATCTAGCGGGGTAATGAAGACCCAGTACTTC.

This chain uses TRBV18 with TRBJ2-1, with 13 bases matching TRBD2. The junction had 1 base not matched to a gene; V was cut back by 1 base and J by 7 bases. The CDR3 runs to 15 residues. Germline V gene data show CDR1 as KGHSH and CDR2 as LQKENI. The CDR3 DNA sequence: TGTGCCAGCTCACCACGGGGACTAGCGGGGAATGAGCAGTTCTTC. Its translation: CASSPRGLAGNEQFF.

The CDR3 reads CASSRTSGRAYNEQFF. In DNA, the CDR3 is TGTGCCAGCAGCAGGACTAGCGGGAGGGCCTACAATGAGCAGTTCTTC. The V and J genes are TRBV25-1 and TRBJ2-1, with 15 bases fitting TRBD2. Germline loops: CDR1 MGHDK, CDR2 SYGVNS. J was trimmed by 2 bases and V by 6 bases; bases with no gene match: 2. There are 16 residues in the CDR3.

The chain carries TRBV6-1 and TRBJ2-1; tentatively, D is TRBD1 (5 bases). Trimming cost V 6 bases and J 0 bases, with 9 bases left between them. Per germline, CDR1 MNHNS and CDR2 SASEGT. The CDR3 totals 14 residues. CDR3: CASRQGSSYNEQFF. CDR3 sequence (DNA): TGTGCCAGCAGGCAGGGTAGCTCCTACAATGAGCAGTTCTTC.

The sample holds one count of this clone. V usage is TRBV7-9 and J usage is TRBJ2-1, with D maybe TRBD2 (6 bases). The CDR3 runs to 16 residues. Trimming removed 1 base from V and 9 bases from J, with 19 bases in between. Germline CDR1 is SEHNR and CDR2 is FQNEAQ (reference sequence). In DNA form, the CDR3 reads TGTGCCAGCAGCTTAGAGCGGTTGGTAGCGGCGGCTGAGCAGTTCTTC. Its translation is CASSLERLVAAAEQFF.